These 28 T cell receptor beta chains originate from one sample sequenced in a study of blood T cell repertoires in COVID-19. Generated by immunoSEQ multiplex PCR, the TCRdb table keeps only in-frame clones and is missing some. Among some 97,000 clones, around nine tenths were seen once, and the ten largest hold more than 5.5%. Specimen: peripheral blood. Receptors originate from a man between 70 and 80 years old with acute or convalescent COVID-19.

V is TRBV6-5 and J is TRBJ1-2, with D possibly TRBD1 on 5 matching bases. This CDR3 has 14 residues. Germline loops: CDR1 MNHEY, CDR2 SVGAGI. With 0 bases removed from V and 7 bases from J, the gap between germline ends came to 12 bases. This chain's CDR3 is CASSYSQGLGGYTF. The CDR3 nucleotides read TGTGCCAGCAGTTACTCCCAGGGTTTGGGTGGCTACACCTTC.

The chain recombines TRBV12-3 or TRBV12-4 with TRBJ2-3; D possibly corresponds to TRBD2 (6 bases). Trimming removed 8 bases at V and 5 bases at J, with 11 bases between. The CDR3 is 12 amino acids. The CDR3 DNA sequence: TGTGCCAGCCTAGCCGGGGGAGATACGCAGTATTTT. Its translation is CASLAGGDTQYF.

The chain has TRBV7-9 and TRBJ1-1; D gene uncertain. The CDR3 runs 11 residues. Trimming removed 5 bases at V and 10 bases at J, with 11 bases between. The germline V gene has CDR1 SEHNR and CDR2 FQNEAQ (reference sequence). The CDR3 DNA sequence: TGTGCCAGCAGCCCGTCGAGCGTAGCTTTCTTT. It is translated as CASSPSSVAFF.

The chain uses TRBV6-2 or TRBV6-3 and TRBJ1-5, with TRBD1 as a possible D gene (6 bases). V was clipped by 6 bases and J by 6 bases, with 12 bases between them. This CDR3 is built from 13 residues. CDR1 and CDR2 from the germline V gene are MNHEY and SVGEGT. CDR3 loop: CASSLQGFQPQHF. CDR3 DNA: TGTGCCAGCAGCCTACAGGGTTTTCAGCCCCAGCATTTT.

CDR3 sequence reads: CASSFNNNYGYTF. The CDR3 coding sequence is TGTGCCAGCAGTTTTAATAATAACTATGGCTACACCTTC. The chain recombines TRBV27 with TRBJ1-2; D not certain. CDR3 length: 13 amino acids. Trimming pared 3 bases from V and 1 base from J, leaving 6 bases between. Germline CDR1 and CDR2: MNHEY and SMNVEV (reference sequence).

The CDR3 loop is CSVLQRDSGNTIYF. The CDR3 DNA reads TGCAGCGTTCTCCAGCGGGACTCTGGAAACACCATATATTTT. V is TRBV29-1 and J is TRBJ1-3, with D unclear. V gave up 5 bases and J gave up 0 bases, with 11 bases separating them. The CDR3 runs to 14 residues. Germline assignment: CDR1 SQVTM and CDR2 ANQGSEA.

The chain employs TRBV9 and TRBJ1-5; 8 bases line up with TRBD1. This CDR3 is 14 amino acids long. V was pared by 3 bases and J by 7 bases, with 6 bases of the junction left unmatched. CDR1 is SGDLS and CDR2 is YYNGEE in the germline V gene. CDR3 sequence: CASSGQGIGQPQHF. In DNA, the CDR3 is TGTGCCAGCAGCGGACAGGGGATCGGGCAGCCCCAGCATTTT.

The CDR3 nucleotides read TGTGCCAGTAGAGTTGCCGGCGGCTACAATGAGCAGTTCTTC. Protein sequence: CASRVAGGYNEQFF. The chain has TRBV19 and TRBJ2-1; D gene unclear. The CDR3 has 14 residues. V lost 6 bases, J lost 3 bases, and 12 bases lay in between. Germline loops: CDR1 LNHDA, CDR2 SQIVND (reference sequence).

The V and J genes are TRBV7-2 and TRBJ1-6; maybe TRBD1 (5 bases). Trimming removed 4 bases from V and 0 bases from J, with 10 bases in between. CDR3 length: 16 amino acids. The germline CDR1 and CDR2 sequences are SGHTA and FQGNSA. The CDR3 spells CASSSRQTSYNSPLHF. The CDR3 DNA is TGTGCCAGCAGCTCCCGACAGACCTCCTATAATTCACCCCTCCACTTT. The variable domain in full, completed from reference TRBV7-2 and TRBJ1-6, reads GAGVSQSPSNKVTEKGKDVELRCDPISGHTALYWYRQSLGQGLEFLIYFQGNSAPDKSGLPSDRFSAERTGGSVSTLTIQRTQQEDSAVYLCASSSRQTSYNSPLHFGNGTRLTVT.

The chain recombines TRBV9 with TRBJ1-6; weak D call: TRBD1 (6 bases). The CDR3 is 15 residues long. Trimming left V 0 bases short and J 6 bases short, with 10 bases between. The germline V gene encodes CDR1 SGDLS and CDR2 YYNGEE. The DNA for the CDR3 is TGTGCCAGCAGCGTAGGGGGGCACCTTAATTCACCCCTCCACTTT. Amino acid sequence: CASSVGGHLNSPLHF.

This chain connects TRBV5-1 to TRBJ1-2, with 8 bases fitting TRBD1. The CDR3 spans 14 residues. Germline V gives CDR1 SGHRS, CDR2 YFSETQ. Losses at the gene ends were 0 bases for V and 2 bases for J; bases not matched to a gene: 0. DNA of the CDR3: TGCGCCAGCAGCTTGGGGACAGGGAACTATGGCTACACCTTC. This codes for CASSLGTGNYGYTF.

The chain employs TRBV10-3 and TRBJ2-7; 7 bases are shared with TRBD1. After removal of 10 bases from V and 2 bases from J, the junction contained 8 bases not matched to a gene. Germline CDR1 is ENHRY and CDR2 is SYGVKD. This CDR3 spans 13 amino acids. The CDR3 spells CATGTAPPYEQYF. CDR3 DNA sequence: TGTGCCACAGGGACAGCTCCCCCCTACGAGCAGTACTTC.

This clone has more than one count but fewer than ten. CDR3 nucleotide sequence: TGTGCCAGTAGTAACCAGGGGATGAACACTGAAGCTTTCTTT. As protein: CASSNQGMNTEAFF. The chain has TRBV19 and TRBJ1-1, with TRBD1 as a possible D gene (6 bases). CDR1 is LNHDA, CDR2 SQIVND, per germline (reference sequence). The CDR3 contains 14 residues. V lost 4 bases to trimming and J lost 0 bases, with 9 bases between them.

The V call is TRBV9, the J call TRBJ2-5; TRBD2 aligns across 14 bases. The CDR3 spans 16 residues. The germline CDR1 and CDR2 sequences are SGDLS and YYNGEE. With 3 bases clipped from V and 5 bases from J, the junction kept 6 bases outside the gene matches. CDR3 amino acids: CASSARLAGGSETQYF. The CDR3 nucleotides are TGTGCCAGCAGCGCGAGACTAGCGGGAGGGAGTGAGACCCAGTACTTC.

This chain connects TRBV30 to TRBJ1-2, with 9 bases matching TRBD1. Germline CDR1 GTSNPN, CDR2 SVGIG (reference sequence). This CDR3 has 12 amino acids. Trimming cost V 3 bases and J 7 bases; bases outside gene matches: 3. The CDR3 loop is CAWRDRGFGYTF. Written as DNA, the CDR3 is TGTGCCTGGAGGGACAGGGGTTTTGGCTACACCTTC.

The J gene is TRBJ2-3, the V gene TRBV4-3; D is unresolved. V lost 2 bases, J lost 4 bases, and 7 bases lay in between. This CDR3 has 13 amino acids. Germline V gene data show CDR1 as LGHNA and CDR2 as YSLEER. CDR3 sequence: CASSQSYADTQYF. CDR3 bases: TGCGCCAGCAGCCAAAGCTACGCAGATACGCAGTATTTT.

The DNA of the CDR3 is TGTGCCATCAGTGATCGCCCGGTGGAGGTGGGAGACATTCAGTACTTC. It specifies CAISDRPVEVGDIQYF. The chain links TRBV10-3 to TRBJ2-4; possibly TRBD2 for D (5 bases). The CDR3 is made up of 16 amino acids. Trimming removed 3 bases at V and 8 bases at J, with 20 bases between. CDR1 is ENHRY and CDR2 is SYGVKD in the germline V gene.

The DNA for the CDR3 is TGTGCCAGCACATCGGGATGGGGGCACACTGAAGCTTTCTTT. Its protein is CASTSGWGHTEAFF. V gene TRBV2 combines with J gene TRBJ1-1; possibly TRBD1 for D (6 bases). Germline V lookup: CDR1 SNHLY, CDR2 FYNNEI. The CDR3 sequence is 14 residues long. V dropped 7 bases and J dropped 3 bases, with 15 bases sitting between them.

The chain employs TRBV5-1 and TRBJ2-1; 8 bases match TRBD1. Germline trimming cut 4 bases from V and 0 bases from J; bases unmatched to any gene: 6. This CDR3 has 16 residues. Germline values: CDR1 SGHRS, CDR2 YFSETQ. CDR3 in amino acids: CASSLGQASSYNEQFF. CDR3 nucleotides: TGCGCCAGCAGCCTGGGACAGGCGAGCTCCTACAATGAGCAGTTCTTC.

The V gene is TRBV11-3, the J gene TRBJ2-2, with D unclear. V was trimmed by 4 bases and J by 2 bases, leaving 11 bases between them. CDR3 length equals 15 residues. The germline V gene has CDR1 SGHNT and CDR2 YENEEA. In DNA, the CDR3 is TGTGCCAGCAGCTCCACAGCTGCTAACACCGGGGAGCTGTTTTTT. This sequence encodes CASSSTAANTGELFF.

The rearrangement uses TRBV6-6 and TRBJ2-3; 7 nucleotides line up with TRBD1. The CDR3 covers 14 residues. Germline-derived CDR1 and CDR2 are MNHNY and SVGAGI (reference sequence). V was pared by 11 bases and J by 1 base, with 9 bases of the junction left unmatched. The CDR3 region has the DNA TGTGCCGCCAGACAGGGCTTTGGCACAGATACGCAGTATTTT. This translates into CAARQGFGTDTQYF.

The chain uses TRBV5-4 and TRBJ2-7; 9 nucleotides agree with TRBD2. The CDR3 is 16 residues long. Germline-derived CDR1 and CDR2 are SGHNT and YYREEE (reference sequence). Trimming cost V 0 bases and J 8 bases; bases outside gene matches: 12. The CDR3 spells CASSLGGRLAGSKQYF. The CDR3 DNA reads TGTGCCAGCAGCTTGGGGGGTAGGCTAGCGGGAAGCAAGCAGTACTTC.

The chain links TRBV3-1 (or the pseudogene TRBV3-2) to TRBJ2-7; no clear D gene. Trimming shortened V by 2 bases and J by 0 bases, and 5 bases separated the two germline ends. The CDR3 runs to 13 residues. Germline loops: CDR1 LGHDT, CDR2 YNNKEL (reference sequence). CDR3 amino acids: CASSQRSSYEQYF. CDR3 coding DNA: TGTGCCAGCAGCCAAAGGAGCTCCTACGAGCAGTACTTC.

The J gene is TRBJ1-3, the V gene TRBV18, with 7 bases matching TRBD1. From germline, CDR1 is KGHSH and CDR2 LQKENI. With V trimmed by 1 base and J by 1 base, 4 bases remained unmatched. This CDR3 contains 16 residues. The CDR3 reads CASSPRTGASGNTIYF. The CDR3 region has the DNA TGTGCCAGCTCACCACGGACAGGAGCATCTGGAAACACCATATATTTT.

This chain uses TRBV5-8 with TRBJ2-7; 9 bases match TRBD1. The CDR3 extends over 15 amino acids. The junction had 8 bases not matched to a gene; V was cut back by 4 bases and J by 3 bases. The germline gives CDR1 SGHTS, CDR2 YDEGEE. CDR3 in amino acids: CASSQGQGPFYEQYF. The CDR3 bases are TGTGCCAGCAGCCAAGGACAGGGGCCCTTCTACGAGCAGTACTTC.

This clone occurred a few times. The chain links TRBV10-3 to TRBJ1-3; a possible D gene is TRBD1 (6 bases). The CDR3 is 14 amino acids. With 4 bases removed from V and 0 bases from J, the gap between germline ends came to 7 bases. The germline V gene encodes CDR1 ENHRY and CDR2 SYGVKD. The DNA of the CDR3 is TGTGCCATCAGTGTGGACAGCTCTGGAAACACCATATATTTT. It encodes CAISVDSSGNTIYF.

The rearrangement joins TRBV28 to TRBJ2-1, with 9 bases identical to TRBD2. V trimming: 7 bases; J trimming: 4 bases; junction bases outside the gene matches: 8. The CDR3 consists of 15 residues. Germline V CDR1 and CDR2: MDHEN, SYDVKM. The CDR3 nucleotides read TGTGCCAGCACCCCTGCTAGCGGGGCATACAATGAGCAGTTCTTC. It specifies CASTPASGAYNEQFF.

CDR3 protein: CASSRLAGVTGNTGELFF. CDR3 nucleotide sequence: TGTGCCAGCAGCCGACTAGCGGGAGTTACGGGGAACACCGGGGAGCTGTTTTTT. The rearrangement joins TRBV6-6 to TRBJ2-2; 12 bases map to TRBD2. The CDR3 totals 18 residues. CDR1 and CDR2 (germline): MNHNY, SVGAGI (reference sequence). V shed 6 bases, J shed 1 base, and the junction held 9 bases outside the gene matches.